The source of this T cell receptor (beta chain) is a study of blood T cells in healthy people across ages. About the research overall: Template switching recovered approximately one barcoded beta molecule for every two T cells. Study-wide findings and caveats: Long-lived donors had more naive CD4+ cells and higher diversity than aged donors.

CDR3 length equals 14 residues. Germline values: CDR1 ENHRY, CDR2 SYGVKD. V was clipped by 1 base and J by 2 bases, with 9 bases between them. PCR was performed a second time for roughly 7 to 11 cycles using a sample-barcoded 5' primer and a J-beta primer mix. Each of the samples gave a minimum of 2.5 million paired-end reads that contained CDR3. One entry per CDR3 protein, called by TCRdb with MiXCR from the 5' RACE reads. The sample yields about 750,000 distinct CDR3 sequences, less than 70% seen once. Comments on this clonotype: Its target is unknown.

Isolated per sample were at least 6 million PBMCs. Sample: blood. The V call is TRBV10-3, the J call TRBJ2-7; a possible D gene is TRBD2 (5 bases). This receptor was identified in a man older than 75 in good health. The CDR3 nucleotides read TGTGCCATCAGTGAGTTCACGAGGGCCTACGAGCAGTACTTC. Protein product: CAISEFTRAYEQYF.